Each of the 5 T cell receptor beta chains below was sequenced from the same sample in a study of T cell responses to AZD1222 COVID-19 vaccine. The assay was immunoSEQ multiplex PCR, and TCRdb's table has in-frame clones only and misses some. Of about 120,000 clones listed, around nine tenths are singletons. Sequences were derived from peripheral blood, sampled on day 0 of AZD1222 vaccination. The source of these receptors is an adult in good health.

This sequence joins TRBV3-1 (or the pseudogene TRBV3-2) and TRBJ1-2, with 7 positions matching TRBD1. This CDR3 region has 13 residues. The germline V gene has CDR1 LGHDT and CDR2 YNNKEL (reference sequence). The junction had 3 bases not matched to a gene; V was cut back by 0 bases and J by 8 bases. CDR3 bases: TGTGCCAGCAGCCAAGAAGGGACAGAGGGCTACACCTTC. It yields the protein CASSQEGTEGYTF.

The V call is TRBV19, the J call TRBJ1-6; D perhaps matches TRBD1 (5 bases). The CDR3 is 13 amino acids. The V end was cut by 3 bases, the J end by 11 bases, with 11 bases between. Germline V gives CDR1 LNHDA, CDR2 SQIVND (reference sequence). The CDR3 DNA follows: TGTGCCAGTAGTATTGGGTCAGGGACACCCCTCCACTTT. This sequence encodes CASSIGSGTPLHF.

The CDR3: CASSGTVMNTEAFF. CDR3 bases: TGTGCCAGCAGCGGAACAGTAATGAACACTGAAGCTTTCTTT. The chain employs TRBV9 and TRBJ1-1; no firm D call. The CDR3 spans 14 residues. Germline lookup yields CDR1 SGDLS and CDR2 YYNGEE. With 3 bases removed from V and 0 bases from J, the gap between germline ends came to 9 bases.

The chain employs TRBV5-1 and TRBJ1-1; the match to TRBD1 covers 7 bases. The germline CDR1 and CDR2 sequences are SGHRS and YFSETQ. The V segment lost 4 bases and the J segment 2 bases; nucleotides outside the gene matches: 5. The CDR3 is 14 residues long. The CDR3 reads CASSPWDSNTEAFF. In nucleotides, the CDR3 is TGCGCCAGCAGCCCGTGGGACAGTAACACTGAAGCTTTCTTT. Variable domain in full (rest from reference TRBV5-1 and TRBJ1-1): KAGVTQTPRYLIKTRGQQVTLSCSPISGHRSVSWYQQTPGQGLQFLFEYFSETQRNKGNFPGRFSGRQFSNSRSEMNVSTLELGDSALYLCASSPWDSNTEAFFGQGTRLTVV.

This rearrangement joins TRBV11-2 to TRBJ1-4, with 10 bases fitting TRBD1. The CDR3 spans 18 residues. The J segment lost 2 bases and the V segment lost 2 bases, leaving 8 bases of the junction unmatched. The germline V gene has CDR1 SGHAT and CDR2 FQNNGV. In DNA, the CDR3 is TGTGCCAGCAGCTTAAGGGACAGGGGACAAGCGACTAATGAAAAACTGTTTTTT. This sequence encodes CASSLRDRGQATNEKLFF.